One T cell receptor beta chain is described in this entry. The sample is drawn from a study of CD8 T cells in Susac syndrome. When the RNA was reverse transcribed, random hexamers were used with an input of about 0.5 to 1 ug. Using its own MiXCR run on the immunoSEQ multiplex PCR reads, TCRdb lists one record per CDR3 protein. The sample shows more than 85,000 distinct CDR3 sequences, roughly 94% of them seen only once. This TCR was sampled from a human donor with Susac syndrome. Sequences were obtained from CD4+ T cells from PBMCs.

The CDR3: CASSPAGELFF. The CDR3 coding sequence is TGCGCCAGCAGCCCCGCCGGGGAGCTGTTTTTT. This chain joins TRBV5-1 and TRBJ2-2; D is undetermined. The CDR3 has 11 amino acids. Between the trimmed V and J ends, which lost 4 bases and 6 bases, there was a span of 4 bases. Germline lookup yields CDR1 SGHRS and CDR2 YFSETQ.